Presented here are 20 T cell receptor beta chains from one specimen sequenced in a study of siplizumab effects on memory and regulatory T cells (dated by TCRdb to about 2019). The library relied on the immunoSEQ multiplex PCR assay. TCRdb mirrors the immuneACCESS table, restricted to in-frame sequences. Some clones are absent from its copies; in checked studies, under half trace to an unresolved V gene, and the reason for the others is unknown. In all, the sample holds just under 20,000 clones, and roughly 40% of those were seen once. Of the sample, approximately 5.7% is held by the ten largest clones. These TCRs' antigens remain unknown. Cells in the mixed lymphocyte reaction were cultured together at 37 degrees C for five to seven days. What was sequenced was CFSE-low (dividing) CD4+ T cells sorted from an allogeneic mixed lymphocyte reaction. The receptors come from a human donor in good health; the cells came from an allogeneic mixed lymphocyte reaction. Some clones in this sample may be carry-over from other donors' samples.

The chain is built from TRBV7-8 and TRBJ2-1, with 8 bases matching TRBD1. The V gene end was trimmed by 6 bases and the J gene end by 2 bases; junction bases not matched to a gene: 6. Germline V lookup: CDR1 SGHVS, CDR2 FQNEAQ. The CDR3 contains 15 residues. The CDR3 is CASSYRDRPYNEQFF. The CDR3 bases are TGTGCCAGCAGTTACCGGGACAGGCCCTACAATGAGCAGTTCTTC.

The chain recombines TRBV5-4 with TRBJ2-7; TRBD2 matches 7 bases. Losses at the gene ends were 3 bases for V and 6 bases for J; bases not matched to a gene: 6. The CDR3 sequence is 13 residues long. Germline loops: CDR1 SGHNT, CDR2 YYREEE (reference sequence). CDR3 sequence: CASSWGGEGEQYF. CDR3 coding DNA: TGTGCCAGCAGCTGGGGAGGGGAAGGCGAGCAGTACTTC.

The chain has TRBV7-2 and TRBJ1-4; D ambiguous. V was pared by 4 bases and J by 0 bases, with 9 bases between. The germline V gene encodes CDR1 SGHTA and CDR2 FQGNSA. The length of the CDR3 is 15 residues. CDR3: CASSSNRPTNEKLFF. CDR3 bases: TGTGCCAGCAGCTCGAACAGACCAACTAATGAAAAACTGTTTTTT.

This chain uses TRBV5-1 with TRBJ1-1; D remains ambiguous. Germline V gives CDR1 SGHRS, CDR2 YFSETQ. The CDR3 is 14 amino acids. V lost 0 bases, J lost 4 bases, and 10 bases lay in between. The CDR3, as DNA: TGCGCCAGCAGCTTGGACCCAGGTATCACTGAAGCTTTCTTT. It is translated as CASSLDPGITEAFF.

This clone was seen ten or more times. This chain uses TRBV18 with TRBJ1-2; no reliable D call. V was cut by 4 bases and J by 0 bases, with 6 bases left in between. Germline loops: CDR1 KGHSH, CDR2 LQKENI. CDR3 length: 13 residues. The DNA of the CDR3 is TGTGCCAGCTCACTCGAAGCTAACTATGGCTACACCTTC. It translates to CASSLEANYGYTF.

In this sample, this clone is medium-sized (0.01 to 0.1%). The chain combines TRBV29-1 with TRBJ2-3; D is undetermined. The V and J ends lost 3 bases and 8 bases respectively, with 12 bases between them. Looked up from germline, CDR1 is SQVTM and CDR2 is ANQGSEA. The CDR3 contains 12 residues. CDR3 loop: CSVDVLSGTQYF. DNA for the CDR3: TGCAGCGTTGATGTTCTTAGTGGTACGCAGTATTTT.

This clone was picked up a small number of times. In nucleotides, the CDR3 is TGTGCCAGCAGTTCACTGGGTCAGGGGTCCGGGGAGCTGTTTTTT. As protein: CASSSLGQGSGELFF. The chain employs TRBV27 and TRBJ2-2; tentatively, D is TRBD1 (6 bases). The V and J ends lost 4 bases and 6 bases respectively, with 15 bases between them. Germline V gives CDR1 MNHEY, CDR2 SMNVEV (reference sequence). This CDR3 spans 15 amino acids.

This clone appeared many times. V is TRBV5-1 and J is TRBJ1-1; unclear D gene. The germline gives CDR1 SGHRS, CDR2 YFSETQ. There are 13 residues in the CDR3. Trimming cost V 2 bases and J 1 base, with 6 bases left between them. The CDR3 nucleotides are TGCGCCAGCAGCTTTAATACGAACACTGAAGCTTTCTTT. This codes for CASSFNTNTEAFF.

This clone was seen a handful of times. This rearrangement joins TRBV7-2 to TRBJ1-3; D gene uncertain. Trimming removed 1 base at V and 3 bases at J, with 13 bases between. There are 16 residues in the CDR3. Germline V lookup: CDR1 SGHTA, CDR2 FQGNSA. The CDR3 DNA follows: TGTGCCAGCAGCTTAGTTTCGGGTCTTGGTGGAAACACCATATATTTT. Translating gives CASSLVSGLGGNTIYF.

J is TRBJ2-7 and V is TRBV11-2; 8 bases line up with TRBD2. V trimming: 1 base; J trimming: 3 bases; junction bases outside the gene matches: 2. The germline V gene encodes CDR1 SGHAT and CDR2 FQNNGV. There are 14 residues in the CDR3. The CDR3 sequence is CASSLAGGNYEQYF. In nucleotides, the CDR3 is TGTGCCAGCAGCTTAGCGGGGGGGAACTACGAGCAGTACTTC.

The sample holds one count of this clone. J is TRBJ2-3 and V is TRBV11-1; 9 bases agree with TRBD2. Germline lookup yields CDR1 SGHAT and CDR2 FQDESV (reference sequence). J lost 5 bases, V lost 3 bases, and 6 bases had no gene match. The CDR3 spans 15 residues. CDR3 in DNA: TGTGCCAGCAGCTTGCTGGCGGGAGGGGGAGATACGCAGTATTTT. This codes for CASSLLAGGGDTQYF.

The chain carries TRBV6-1 and TRBJ1-2, with 7 bases lining up with TRBD1. CDR1 MNHNS and CDR2 SASEGT come from the germline V gene. With V trimmed by 6 bases and J by 6 bases, 7 bases remained unmatched. The CDR3 loop spans 13 amino acids. CDR3 in DNA: TGTGCCAGCAGATTACAGGGGTACAATGGCTACACCTTC. Encoded protein: CASRLQGYNGYTF.

This clone was recorded a few times. This chain links TRBV27 with TRBJ1-1, with D perhaps matching TRBD1 (6 bases). The CDR3 totals 12 residues. V was shortened by 5 bases and J by 10 bases, with 14 bases between the two germline ends. The germline CDR1 and CDR2 sequences are MNHEY and SMNVEV (reference sequence). The chain's CDR3 is CASSPTGSGAFF. The CDR3 coding sequence is TGTGCCAGCAGTCCCACAGGGAGTGGAGCTTTCTTT.

The chain employs TRBV18 and TRBJ2-6, with 7 bases matching TRBD1. The CDR3 is 17 amino acids. The germline V gene encodes CDR1 KGHSH and CDR2 LQKENI. J lost 1 base, V lost 3 bases, and 6 bases had no gene match. This chain's CDR3 is CASSPRTGSSGANVLTF. The CDR3 DNA is TGTGCCAGCTCACCCCGGACAGGATCGTCTGGGGCCAACGTCCTGACTTTC.

On this clone: This may arise from a read error, as a much more abundant clone is one base away. The same CDR3 arises from other DNA sequences in this sample as well. V is TRBV2 and J is TRBJ2-5; D might be TRBD1 (8 bases). Germline CDR1 and CDR2: SNHLY and FYNNEI. The CDR3 covers 15 residues. CDR3: CASSEVRTGGETQYF. The CDR3 coding sequence is TGTGCCAGCAGTGAAGTGCGAACAGGGGGGGAGACCCAATACTTC.

The V call is TRBV2, the J call TRBJ2-5, with D perhaps TRBD2 (5 bases). The germline V gene encodes CDR1 SNHLY and CDR2 FYNNEI. The CDR3 is 19 amino acids. The germline V and J ends were trimmed by 2 bases and 0 bases, with 22 bases remaining between them. Here the CDR3 reads CASSERRQSPMGYQETQYF. The CDR3, as DNA: TGTGCCAGCAGTGAAAGGAGGCAGTCACCCATGGGGTACCAAGAGACCCAGTACTTC.

Only a few counts were recorded for this clone. The genes are TRBV19 and TRBJ1-2; D perhaps matches TRBD1 (5 bases). V was trimmed by 6 bases and J by 6 bases, leaving 17 bases between them. CDR1 and CDR2 from the germline V gene are LNHDA and SQIVND (reference sequence). The CDR3 length is 14 residues. DNA of the CDR3: TGTGCCAGTAGAACGGGACTCTTAACGGATGGCTACACCTTC. Translation gives CASRTGLLTDGYTF.

The rearrangement uses TRBV7-2 and TRBJ1-4, with 9 bases matching TRBD1. Per germline, CDR1 SGHTA and CDR2 FQGNSA. Unmatched junction bases numbered 4, after V lost 1 base and J lost 4 bases. The CDR3 runs 16 residues. The CDR3 nucleotides are TGTGCCAGCAGCTTAGTATTGGGACAGGGTAATGAAAAACTGTTTTTT. This translates into CASSLVLGQGNEKLFF.

This clone was counted a few times. One end of the junction is discordant with germline, which a read error may explain. The chain has TRBV7-2 and TRBJ2-7, with 8 bases aligning to TRBD1. Germline CDR1 is SGHTA and CDR2 is FQGNSA. The CDR3 sequence is 13 residues long. The CDR3 nucleotides read TGTGCCAGCAGCGTCCGGACAGGGTGGGAGGCGAGCTTC. Amino acids: CASSVRTGWEASF.

The chain combines TRBV6-1 with TRBJ2-7, with unresolved D. The germline V gene encodes CDR1 MNHNS and CDR2 SASEGT. V shed 7 bases and J shed 2 bases, with 12 bases lying between them. The CDR3 has 13 residues. The CDR3 coding sequence is TGTGCCAGCATGAGGCCCGTCCCCTACGAGCAGTACTTC. As protein: CASMRPVPYEQYF.